This TCR beta chain appears in the sequencing data of a study of blood T cell repertoires in COVID-19. Study information: The United States, Italy and Spain provided the acute and convalescent COVID-19 samples. In each case, the material was cDNA or gDNA derived from T cells, B-cell-depleted T cells, or PBMCs.

In the authors' methods: Estimation of nucleated cell counts was performed using reference gene primer amplification. Clones were read by immunoSEQ multiplex PCR, and TCRdb kept only the in-frame ones, dropping some. The D gene and trimming were derived from the DNA, and the V and J assignments and clone size from that table. Seen here are just over 150,000 clones, 75% to 90% observed once, and the top ten hold around 2.5%. V was pared by 6 bases and J by 0 bases, with 3 bases of the junction left unmatched. This CDR3 region has 15 residues. Germline V gene data show CDR1 as MNHEY and CDR2 as SVGAGI.

The chain joins TRBV6-5 to TRBJ1-3, with 9 bases fitting TRBD1. The TCR sequence derives from a woman in her seventies with acute or convalescent COVID-19. Sequencing was done on a sample of peripheral blood. As DNA, the CDR3 is TGTGCCAGCAGCCGGACAGGGGTCTCTGGAAACACCATATATTTT. This codes for CASSRTGVSGNTIYF.